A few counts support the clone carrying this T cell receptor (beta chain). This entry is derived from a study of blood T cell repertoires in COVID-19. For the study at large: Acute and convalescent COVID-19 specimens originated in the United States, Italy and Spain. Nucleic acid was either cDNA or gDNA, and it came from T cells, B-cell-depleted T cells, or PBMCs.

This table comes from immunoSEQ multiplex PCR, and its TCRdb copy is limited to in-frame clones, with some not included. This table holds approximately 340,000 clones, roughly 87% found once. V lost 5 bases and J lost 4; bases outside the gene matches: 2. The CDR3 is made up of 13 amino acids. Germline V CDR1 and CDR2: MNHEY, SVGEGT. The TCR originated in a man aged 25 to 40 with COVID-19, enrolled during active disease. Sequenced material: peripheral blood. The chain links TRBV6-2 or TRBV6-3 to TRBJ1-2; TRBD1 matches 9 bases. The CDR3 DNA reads TGTGCCAGCAGTCAGGGACAGGGCTATGGCTACACCTTC. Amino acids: CASSQGQGYGYTF.